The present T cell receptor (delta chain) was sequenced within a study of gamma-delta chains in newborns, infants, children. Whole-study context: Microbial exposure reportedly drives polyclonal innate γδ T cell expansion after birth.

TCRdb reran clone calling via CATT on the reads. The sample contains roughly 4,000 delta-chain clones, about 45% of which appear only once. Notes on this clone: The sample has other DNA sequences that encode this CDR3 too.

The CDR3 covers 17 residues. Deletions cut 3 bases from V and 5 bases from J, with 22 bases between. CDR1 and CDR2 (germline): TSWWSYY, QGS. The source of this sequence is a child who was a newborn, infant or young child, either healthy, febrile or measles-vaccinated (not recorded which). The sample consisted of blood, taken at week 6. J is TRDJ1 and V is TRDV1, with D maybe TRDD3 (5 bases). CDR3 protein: CALGDTVWGLEADKLIF. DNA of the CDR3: TGTGCTCTTGGGGATACCGTTTGGGGCCTAGAGGCTGATAAACTCATCTTT.